The next 31 T cell receptor beta chains were all read from a single sample in a study of a mutant IDH1 vaccine in newly diagnosed glioma. These receptors' targets are unknown. Described time point: week 5, during vaccination. Vaccinated patients received 300 ug of mutant IDH1 20-mer peptide per dose, with topical imiquimod. This table comes from immunoSEQ multiplex PCR, and its TCRdb copy is limited to in-frame clones, with some not included. The sample holds 50,000 to 75,000 clones, around 80% seen once. This specimen was PBMCs, taken from a glioma patient whose treatment included an IDH1 peptide vaccine. The receptors stem from a woman in her 50s with glioma.

The J gene is TRBJ1-1, the V gene TRBV10-1; weak D call: TRBD1 (5 bases). The germline CDR1 and CDR2 sequences are WNHNN and SYGVQD (reference sequence). The V end lost 0 bases, the J end lost 5 bases, and 10 bases lay between the germline ends. The CDR3 is made up of 14 amino acids. In DNA form, the CDR3 reads TGCGCCAGCAGTGAGTCGGGGGGAAGTACTGAAGCTTTCTTT. This sequence encodes CASSESGGSTEAFF.

The chain employs TRBV7-8 and TRBJ1-2; D might be TRBD1 (5 bases). Trimming shortened V by 1 base and J by 4 bases, and 16 bases separated the two germline ends. The CDR3 runs 16 residues. Germline V gives CDR1 SGHVS, CDR2 FQNEAQ. The CDR3 nucleotides are TGTGCCAGCAGCTTAGTCAAGGGGTGGGGAGGCTATGGCTACACCTTC. This gives the protein CASSLVKGWGGYGYTF.

The rearrangement joins TRBV10-2 to TRBJ2-7; no reliable D call. Germline V gene sequence: CDR1 WSHSY, CDR2 SAAADI. There are 14 residues in the CDR3. Deletions cut 4 bases from V and 1 base from J, with 11 bases between. CDR3 coding DNA: TGCGCCAGCAGTGGGGCCGGATCTTCCTACGAGCAGTACTTC. Translated, it gives CASSGAGSSYEQYF.

The genes are TRBV18 and TRBJ1-1; TRBD1 might be the D (5 bases). V was shortened by 8 bases and J by 2 bases, with 15 bases between the two germline ends. The germline gives CDR1 KGHSH, CDR2 LQKENI. The CDR3 extends over 14 amino acids. The CDR3 DNA reads as TGTGCCAGCCGCCTCCTAGACAGTAACACTGAAGCTTTCTTT. This translates into CASRLLDSNTEAFF. The full variable domain, in which reference TRBV18 and TRBJ1-1 provide the parts outside the CDR3, is NAGVMQNPRHLVRRRGQEARLRCSPMKGHSHVYWYRQLPEEGLKFMVYLQKENIIDESGMPKERFSAEFPKEGPSILRIQQVVRGDSAAYFCASRLLDSNTEAFFGQGTRLTVV.

This sequence joins TRBV4-3 and TRBJ1-2; the match to TRBD1 covers 7 bases. The CDR3 loop spans 13 amino acids. Looked up from germline, CDR1 is LGHNA and CDR2 is YSLEER. J was trimmed by 13 bases and V by 2 bases; bases with no gene match: 10. CDR3 nucleotides: TGCGCCAGCAGCCAAAACTCCCCCGGGACAGCCACCTTC. It yields the protein CASSQNSPGTATF.

V gene TRBV28 combines with J gene TRBJ2-7, with 7 positions matching TRBD1. V was clipped by 6 bases and J by 3 bases; unmatched bases: 14. Germline V lookup: CDR1 MDHEN, CDR2 SYDVKM. This CDR3 comprises 16 residues. The CDR3 DNA reads as TGTGCCAGCAGCAATACTGGGACAGCTACCCTCTACGAGCAGTACTTC. It encodes CASSNTGTATLYEQYF.

J is TRBJ1-1 and V is TRBV15, with TRBD1 identical over 9 bases. CDR1 and CDR2 (germline): LNHNV, YYDKDF (reference sequence). Trimming cost V 5 bases and J 2 bases; bases outside gene matches: 9. The CDR3 covers 16 residues. The CDR3 spells CATSLGGTGGNTEAFF. The DNA for the CDR3 is TGTGCCACCAGCCTGGGGGGTACAGGGGGCAACACTGAAGCTTTCTTT.

The chain employs TRBV6-5 and TRBJ1-2, with D hard to call. Germline assignment: CDR1 MNHEY and CDR2 SVGAGI. The CDR3 length is 13 residues. V was clipped by 10 bases and J by 0 bases, with 12 bases between them. CDR3 sequence (DNA): TGTGCCACCACCCCATCAGCTAACTATGGCTACACCTTC. It encodes CATTPSANYGYTF.

This clone occurred once. The chain carries TRBV5-5 and TRBJ1-5; TRBD1 matches at 7 bases. The CDR3 contains 15 residues. Per germline, CDR1 SGHKS and CDR2 YYEKEE (reference sequence). V was pared by 4 bases and J by 7 bases, with 11 bases of the junction left unmatched. The CDR3 loop reads CASSIDRVEGQPQHF. CDR3 DNA sequence: TGTGCCAGCAGCATTGACAGGGTAGAGGGACAGCCCCAGCATTTT.

The chain links TRBV19 to TRBJ2-2; 11 bases line up with TRBD2. Germline V gene data show CDR1 as LNHDA and CDR2 as SQIVND (reference sequence). J gave up 4 bases and V 7 bases, and 5 bases lay outside the gene matches. This CDR3 spans 15 amino acids. The chain's CDR3 is CASTLLAGVTGELFF. CDR3 in DNA: TGTGCCAGTACCTTACTAGCGGGGGTCACCGGGGAGCTGTTTTTT.

The gene calls are TRBV5-8 and TRBJ2-1, with 9 bases that match TRBD1. Trimming at V came to 0 bases and at J to 4 bases, leaving 8 bases not matched to a gene. The CDR3 length is 17 residues. Per the germline V gene, CDR1 is SGHTS and CDR2 is YDEGEE. The CDR3 protein is CASSLDLGTGQYNEQFF. The CDR3 DNA is TGTGCCAGCAGCTTGGATCTGGGGACAGGGCAGTACAATGAGCAGTTCTTC.

The gene calls are TRBV7-2 and TRBJ2-6; D is undetermined. V dropped 2 bases and J dropped 3 bases, with 5 bases sitting between them. This CDR3 contains 14 residues. Looked up from germline, CDR1 is SGHTA and CDR2 is FQGNSA. CDR3 sequence reads: CASSLSVGANVLTF. CDR3 nucleotides: TGTGCCAGCAGCTTATCGGTTGGGGCCAACGTCCTGACTTTC. The whole variable domain, filled in from reference TRBV7-2 and TRBJ2-6, reads GAGVSQSPSNKVTEKGKDVELRCDPISGHTALYWYRQSLGQGLEFLIYFQGNSAPDKSGLPSDRFSAERTGGSVSTLTIQRTQQEDSAVYLCASSLSVGANVLTFGAGSRLTVL.

The chain has TRBV6-6 and TRBJ2-7; 9 bases are shared with TRBD1. Germline V gene sequence: CDR1 MNHNY, CDR2 SVGAGI (reference sequence). V shed 8 bases, J shed 3 bases, and the junction held 5 bases outside the gene matches. This CDR3 is built from 13 residues. Written as DNA, the CDR3 is TGTGCCAGCGGCCGACAGGGGGTCTACGAGCAGTACTTC. Translation gives CASGRQGVYEQYF.

V and J are TRBV4-2 and TRBJ1-2, with D maybe TRBD1 (6 bases). The CDR3 sequence is 15 residues long. V dropped 1 base and J dropped 7 bases, with 16 bases sitting between them. Germline assignment: CDR1 LGHNA and CDR2 YNFKEQ. The CDR3 region is CASSQGVTGLIGYTF. The CDR3, as DNA: TGTGCCAGCAGCCAAGGAGTAACAGGGCTTATTGGCTACACCTTC.

The rearrangement uses TRBV5-1 and TRBJ1-3; no definite D call. The CDR3 runs 16 residues. The V end lost 0 bases, the J end lost 0 bases, and 10 bases lay between the germline ends. Germline V lookup: CDR1 SGHRS, CDR2 YFSETQ. The CDR3 DNA reads TGCGCCAGCAGCTTGGACCCCGGGTACTCTGGAAACACCATATATTTT. Its translation is CASSLDPGYSGNTIYF.

By proportion, this clone is medium-sized. The V and J genes are TRBV9 and TRBJ1-3; D gene ambiguous. CDR1 is SGDLS and CDR2 is YYNGEE in the germline V gene. The CDR3 sequence is 11 residues long. Trimming stripped 2 bases from V and 7 bases from J, with 4 bases between. The CDR3 DNA follows: TGTGCCAGCAGCGTGAGTAACACCATATATTTT. Translated: CASSVSNTIYF.

This chain uses TRBV6-5 with TRBJ1-2, with D possibly matching TRBD1 (6 bases). Germline CDR1 MNHEY, CDR2 SVGAGI. The CDR3 runs 13 residues. V was shortened by 7 bases and J by 3 bases, with 12 bases between the two germline ends. The CDR3 here is CASTVGGHYGYTF. The CDR3 DNA sequence: TGTGCCAGCACCGTGGGGGGCCACTATGGCTACACCTTC.

This sequence joins TRBV6-5 and TRBJ1-6; D gene ambiguous. The V end lost 5 bases, the J end lost 14 bases, and 19 bases lay between the germline ends. The germline CDR1 and CDR2 sequences are MNHEY and SVGAGI. The CDR3 consists of 14 residues. Here the CDR3 reads CASSRSAGSVALHF. CDR3 coding DNA: TGTGCCAGCAGTCGTTCCGCGGGTTCGGTGGCCCTCCACTTT.

The gene calls are TRBV7-6 and TRBJ1-4; the D gene is possibly TRBD1 (5 bases). The CDR3 covers 16 residues. Looked up from germline, CDR1 is SGHVS and CDR2 is FNYEAQ. The V end lost 2 bases, the J end lost 2 bases, and 12 bases lay between the germline ends. The CDR3 loop reads CASSLRPWDTNEKLFF. CDR3 nucleotide sequence: TGTGCCAGCAGCTTACGGCCTTGGGACACTAATGAAAAACTGTTTTTT.

The genes are TRBV19 and TRBJ2-4, with 7 bases fitting TRBD1. V shed 5 bases, J shed 0 bases, and the junction held 7 bases outside the gene matches. The V gene's germline CDR1 is LNHDA and CDR2 SQIVND (reference sequence). The length of the CDR3 is 16 residues. CDR3 bases: TGTGCCAGTAGTGGTACAGGGGCCATAGCCAAAAACATTCAGTACTTC. Translation: CASSGTGAIAKNIQYF.

This chain connects TRBV5-1 to TRBJ1-1; TRBD1 is a possible D gene (6 bases). Germline CDR1 is SGHRS and CDR2 is YFSETQ. CDR3 length: 12 amino acids. V was pared by 4 bases and J by 6 bases, with 10 bases between. The CDR3 is CASSPGQSEAFF. Written as DNA, the CDR3 is TGCGCCAGCAGCCCTGGACAGTCTGAAGCTTTCTTT.

J is TRBJ2-7 and V is TRBV11-2; D is possibly TRBD1 or TRBD2 (5 bases each). Germline-derived CDR1 and CDR2 are SGHAT and FQNNGV. The CDR3 loop spans 14 amino acids. The ends were cut back, 3 bases at V and 0 bases at J, with 9 bases in the middle. The CDR3 nucleotides read TGTGCCAGCAGCTTTGGGGGAACCTCCTACGAGCAGTACTTC. Translated, it gives CASSFGGTSYEQYF.

The V and J genes are TRBV19 and TRBJ1-2; no clear D gene. Trimming cost V 3 bases and J 1 base, with 9 bases left between them. Germline V gene data show CDR1 as LNHDA and CDR2 as SQIVND (reference sequence). The CDR3 runs 14 residues. The CDR3 nucleotides read TGTGCCAGTAGTATTCAGACCTATAACTATGGCTACACCTTC. Its protein product is CASSIQTYNYGYTF.

This clone has more than one count but fewer than ten. Other DNA sequences of this sample code for an identical CDR3. This sequence joins TRBV9 and TRBJ1-1; D unresolved. Germline V CDR1 and CDR2: SGDLS, YYNGEE. The ends were cut back, 0 bases at V and 3 bases at J, with 6 bases in the middle. The CDR3 runs 13 residues. The CDR3 region is CASSVDRDTEAFF. CDR3 DNA: TGTGCCAGCAGCGTAGATCGCGACACTGAAGCTTTCTTT.

The chain carries TRBV30 and TRBJ1-6, with D unclear. Germline CDR1 and CDR2: GTSNPN and SVGIG (reference sequence). V was shortened by 5 bases and J by 3 bases, with 14 bases between the two germline ends. There are 15 residues in the CDR3. Here the CDR3 reads CAWVPPGGYNSPLHF. CDR3 nucleotides: TGTGCCTGGGTTCCCCCGGGAGGCTATAATTCACCCCTCCACTTT.

V gene TRBV6-6 combines with J gene TRBJ2-1, with 8 bases fitting TRBD1. V lost 8 bases and J lost 5; bases outside the gene matches: 2. CDR1 MNHNY and CDR2 SVGAGI come from the germline V gene (reference sequence). This CDR3 is built from 12 residues. The DNA of the CDR3 is TGTGCCAGCTACAGGGGGGACAATGAGCAGTTCTTC. This gives the protein CASYRGDNEQFF.

The genes are TRBV14 and TRBJ2-7; D is possibly TRBD1 (6 bases). The V end lost 4 bases, the J end lost 1 base, and 14 bases lay between the germline ends. Germline CDR1 SGHDN, CDR2 FVKESK. There are 15 residues in the CDR3. The chain's CDR3 is CASSPTGTTSYEQYF. The DNA for the CDR3 is TGTGCCAGCAGCCCCACCGGGACAACTTCCTACGAGCAGTACTTC.

This sequence joins TRBV7-2 and TRBJ2-7, with D unclear. The germline V gene encodes CDR1 SGHTA and CDR2 FQGNSA. Between the trimmed V and J ends, which lost 5 bases and 5 bases, there was a span of 13 bases. The CDR3 spans 13 residues. The CDR3 DNA is TGTGCCAGCAGCGCCGGAATAAGCGACGAGCAGTACTTC. Translating it yields CASSAGISDEQYF.

The gene calls are TRBV7-9 and TRBJ2-5; D might be TRBD2 (5 bases). Between the trimmed V and J ends, which lost 4 bases and 7 bases, there was a span of 19 bases. Germline V gives CDR1 SEHNR, CDR2 FQNEAQ (reference sequence). The CDR3 runs 15 residues. The CDR3 is CASSSPVDPRGTQYF. CDR3 in DNA: TGTGCCAGCAGCTCTCCGGTTGATCCTCGGGGGACCCAGTACTTC.

The chain carries TRBV4-1 and TRBJ1-5, with D perhaps TRBD1 (6 bases). This CDR3 is 14 amino acids long. Trimming took off 1 base at V and 4 bases at J, with 8 bases between the two ends. The germline CDR1 and CDR2 sequences are MGHRA and YSYEKL. CDR3 region: CASSQAGVNQPQHF. CDR3 in DNA: TGCGCCAGCAGCCAAGCAGGGGTAAATCAGCCCCAGCATTTT.

The chain recombines TRBV11-3 with TRBJ1-1; a weak D match, TRBD1 (6 bases). Per the germline V gene, CDR1 is SGHNT and CDR2 is YENEEA. Deletions cut 9 bases from V and 5 bases from J, with 16 bases between. This CDR3 spans 13 amino acids. CDR3 nucleotide sequence: TGTGCCAGTCGGGGGCAGGGATGGACTGAAGCTTTCTTT. Protein product: CASRGQGWTEAFF. Full variable domain (missing parts from reference TRBV11-3 and TRBJ1-1): EAGVVQSPRYKIIEKKQPVAFWCNPISGHNTLYWYLQNLGQGPELLIRYENEEAVDDSQLPKDRFSAERLKGVDSTLKIQPAELGDSAVYLCASRGQGWTEAFFGQGTRLTVV.